The text below deals with one TCR beta chain. The data were obtained in a study of blood T cell repertoires in COVID-19. Only in-frame clones appear in the TCRdb table, and some are missing; sequencing was by immunoSEQ multiplex PCR. The table has around 170,000 clones, approximately 80% seen once. The CDR3 runs 14 residues. Recovered status in Cohort 3 required two negative PCRs, clearance, or symptom resolution. This receptor was obtained from a man aged 50 to 59 who had recovered from COVID-19. Specimen: PBMCs or T cells enriched from blood (not recorded which). The chain couples TRBV21-1 to TRBJ1-1. TRBV21-1 is a pseudogene. The CDR3 spells CASTLDGENTEAFF. In nucleotides, the CDR3 is TGTGCCAGTACCTTGGACGGGGAGAACACTGAAGCTTTCTTT.